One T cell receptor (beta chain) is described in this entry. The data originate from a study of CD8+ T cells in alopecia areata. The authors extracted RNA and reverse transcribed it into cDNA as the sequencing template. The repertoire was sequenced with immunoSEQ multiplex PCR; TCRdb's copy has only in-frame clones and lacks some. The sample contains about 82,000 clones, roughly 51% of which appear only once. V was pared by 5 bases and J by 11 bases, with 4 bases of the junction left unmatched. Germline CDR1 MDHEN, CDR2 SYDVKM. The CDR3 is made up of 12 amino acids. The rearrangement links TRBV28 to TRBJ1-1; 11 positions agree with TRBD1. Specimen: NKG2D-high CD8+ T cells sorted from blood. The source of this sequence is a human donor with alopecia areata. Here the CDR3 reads CASSRTGGAAFF. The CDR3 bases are TGTGCCAGCAGTAGGACAGGGGGCGCGGCTTTCTTT.